This is a list of T cell receptor beta chains from one sample in a study of T cell repertoires in ileal Crohn's disease. TCRdb's copy holds only in-frame clones and misses some; the assay was immunoSEQ multiplex PCR. This table has about 16,000 clones, around two thirds appearing once. The sample taken for sequencing was ileal tissue. The receptors shown here come from an adult with Crohn's disease. CDR3s include the opening cysteine and the closing phenylalanine or tryptophan. A D gene is named only where the DNA matches it firmly. Not every row has a clone size; where given, it reads once, few, many or a size class.

clone size	V gene	CDR3 length	J gene	D gene	CDR3 protein	CDR3 DNA
NA	TRBV28	15	TRBJ1-5	NA	CASSILTGANQPQHF	TGTGCCAGCAGTATCCTCACAGGCGCCAATCAGCCCCAGCATTTT
NA	TRBV30	15	TRBJ1-6	NA	CAWSPGGSYNSPLHF	TGTGCCTGGAGTCCAGGAGGGTCCTATAATTCACCCCTCCACTTT
NA	TRBV25-1	13	TRBJ2-7	NA	CASSDGGRYEQYF	TGTGCCAGCAGTGACGGAGGCCGCTACGAGCAGTACTTC
NA	TRBV25-1	15	TRBJ2-2	TRBD1	CASSDAGQVTGELFF	TGTGCCAGCAGTGACGCAGGACAGGTCACCGGGGAGCTGTTTTTT
NA	TRBV5-1	14	TRBJ2-7	TRBD2	CASSSFGEGVEQYF	TGCGCCAGCAGCTCCTTTGGGGAGGGAGTCGAGCAGTACTTC
NA	TRBV29-1	13	TRBJ1-2	NA	CSAYLRGGDGYTF	TGCAGCGCTTATCTCCGAGGGGGGGATGGCTACACCTTC
NA	TRBV10-3	16	TRBJ2-1	TRBD2	CAISESSGGVYNEQFF	TGTGCCATCAGTGAGTCAAGCGGGGGCGTTTACAATGAGCAGTTCTTC
NA	TRBV6-5	15	TRBJ2-3	TRBD2	CASSYGGGWTDTQYF	TGTGCCAGCAGTTACGGGGGGGGGTGGACAGATACGCAGTATTTT
NA	TRBV30	13	TRBJ1-5	TRBD1	CAWSTGAGQPQHF	TGTGCCTGGAGTACAGGGGCGGGACAGCCCCAGCATTTT
NA	TRBV11-3	18	TRBJ1-5	TRBD1	CASSRPKTGENSNQPQHF	TGTGCCAGCAGTCGGCCAAAGACAGGGGAGAATAGCAATCAGCCCCAGCATTTT
NA	TRBV4-1	15	TRBJ1-5	NA	CASSQVTGSNQPQHF	TGCGCCAGCAGCCAAGTGACAGGTAGCAATCAGCCCCAGCATTTT
few	TRBV11-1	16	TRBJ2-1	TRBD2	CASSPSLSGLVNEQFF	TGTGCCAGCAGCCCTAGCTTGTCGGGACTAGTGAATGAGCAGTTCTTC
NA	TRBV9	14	TRBJ2-5	TRBD2	CASSSGGAGETQYF	TGTGCCAGCAGCAGCGGGGGGGCCGGAGAGACCCAGTACTTC
NA	TRBV25-1	13	TRBJ2-7	TRBD1	CASSPGTAYEQYF	TGTGCCAGCAGTCCCGGGACAGCCTACGAGCAGTACTTC
NA	TRBV5-1	15	TRBJ1-1	TRBD1	CASSIRQGVNTEAFF	TGCGCCAGCAGCATACGACAGGGGGTGAACACTGAAGCTTTCTTT
NA	TRBV5-1	14	TRBJ1-3	NA	CASSGGVSGNTIYF	TGCGCCAGCAGCGGCGGAGTCTCTGGAAACACCATATATTTT
NA	TRBV9	15	TRBJ1-2	NA	CASSTSDWAGYGYTF	TGTGCCAGCAGCACCTCGGACTGGGCGGGCTATGGCTACACCTTC
NA	TRBV5-1	15	TRBJ2-7	TRBD2	CASSFTSGADYEQYF	TGCGCCAGCAGCTTTACTAGCGGGGCAGACTACGAGCAGTACTTC
NA	TRBV29-1	15	TRBJ2-3	NA	CSVEMGGGSTDTQYF	TGCAGCGTTGAAATGGGGGGGGGCAGCACAGATACGCAGTATTTT
medium-sized	TRBV7-9	14	TRBJ1-2	TRBD1	CASSLNRGREGYTF	TGTGCCAGCAGCTTAAACAGGGGGCGAGAGGGCTACACCTTC
NA	TRBV5-4	17	TRBJ2-6	TRBD2	CATTRLAEFSGANVLTF	TGTGCCACAACACGACTAGCGGAGTTCTCTGGGGCCAACGTCCTGACTTTC
NA	TRBV20-1	11	TRBJ2-7	TRBD2	CSAGLAQQQYF	TGCAGTGCCGGACTAGCTCAGCAGCAGTACTTC
NA	TRBV5-1	15	TRBJ2-1	TRBD2	CASTGLAGGQDEQFF	TGCGCCAGCACGGGACTAGCGGGGGGGCAGGATGAGCAGTTCTTC
NA	TRBV7-2	12	TRBJ1-2	NA	CASSPVGGGYTF	TGTGCCAGCAGCCCGGTCGGGGGTGGCTACACCTTC
NA	TRBV6-1	15	TRBJ2-1	NA	CASRSGASSYNEQFF	TGTGCCAGCAGGAGCGGAGCGAGCTCCTACAATGAGCAGTTCTTC
NA	TRBV5-4	19	TRBJ2-7	TRBD2	CASSPGLAGGIFPIYEQYF	TGTGCCAGCAGCCCCGGACTAGCGGGAGGGATCTTCCCCATCTACGAGCAGTACTTC
few	TRBV11-2	15	TRBJ2-1	TRBD2	CASSRGGSSYNEQFF	TGTGCCAGCAGCCGGGGGGGCAGCTCCTACAATGAGCAGTTCTTC
once	TRBV6-6	15	TRBJ2-2	TRBD2	CASSATSGRLGELFF	TGTGCCAGCAGCGCGACTAGCGGGAGGTTAGGGGAGCTGTTTTTT
few	TRBV2	15	TRBJ1-2	NA	CASRAPMQESYGYTF	TGTGCCAGCAGGGCCCCCATGCAGGAATCCTATGGCTACACCTTC